This paragraph covers one TCR beta chain sequence. Its antigen is still unknown. CDR3 length: 14 amino acids. V was clipped by 6 bases and J by 4 bases, with 16 bases between them. CDR1 and CDR2 from the germline V gene are SGDLS and YYNGEE. The data belong to a study of cytomegalovirus exposure and HLA in healthy donors. General study results and limits: For most subjects, TCR beta sequences were reported to predict HLA-A and HLA-B alleles with accuracy.

The PCR contained 60 Vbeta and 13 Jbeta primers. The data were produced by immunoSEQ multiplex PCR, yet TCRdb's version contains in-frame clones alone and is incomplete. The data show approximately 150,000 clones, approximately 82% seen once. The sequence came from a male donor in good health and CMV-seronegative. Sequencing input: PBMCs. V usage is TRBV9 and J usage is TRBJ1-1, with no clear D. The CDR3 bases are TGTGCCAGCACATCCCTTACCTACGGCACTGAAGCTTTCTTT. This encodes CASTSLTYGTEAFF.